The 9 T cell receptor beta chains below were found in one sample sequenced in a study of tumor and adjacent non-tumor tissue in lung cancer. A modified ARM-PCR protocol with three rounds of nested PCR amplified TCRbeta. TCRdb analysed the multiplex PCR reads with MiXCR anew, one entry per CDR3 protein. The sample consists of 80,000 to 100,000 distinct CDR3 sequences, more than 80% of them appearing once. The template was RNA from unsorted bulk tissue. The normal lung tissue was taken more than 3 cm from the tumor edge. The material sequenced was distant non-tumor lung tissue. The origin of the receptors is a man aged 60 to 75 with small cell lung cancer.

A remark on this clonotype: Relative to the germline gene, one junction end is altered; a read error may explain this. The chain carries TRBV5-1 and TRBJ1-4; D perhaps matches TRBD1 (5 bases). Germline lookup yields CDR1 SGHRS and CDR2 YFSETQ. CDR3 length: 13 amino acids. As DNA, the CDR3 is TGCGCCAGCAACCAGGGAGACCGGGAAAAACTATTTTTT. Encoded protein: CASNQGDREKLFF.

About this clonotype: A much more abundant neighbour one base away suggests this may be a read error. The rearrangement uses TRBV30 and TRBJ2-3; no clear D. This CDR3 has 13 residues. Looked up from germline, CDR1 is GTSNPN and CDR2 is SVGIG (reference sequence). The CDR3 is CDWSVSRIGTQYF. For the CDR3, the DNA is TGTGACTGGAGTGTATCCCGGATAGGTACGCAGTATTTT.

As concerns this clonotype: The CDR3 carries no conserved terminal phenylalanine or tryptophan, so it likely arises from a read error. The rearrangement uses TRBV12-3 or TRBV12-4 and TRBJ2-5; 8 nucleotides line up with TRBD2. The CDR3 is 16 amino acids. Germline trimming cut 6 bases from V and 4 bases from J; bases unmatched to any gene: 13. The CDR3 nucleotides are TGTGCCAGCAGACTGGGACTGGCGGGAGGTTTAGAGACCCAGTACATC. Protein sequence: CASRLGLAGGLETQYI.

This chain uses TRBV29-1 with TRBJ2-3, with no clear D. Germline V gene data show CDR1 as SQVTM and CDR2 as ANQGSEA. CDR3 length equals 14 residues. This chain's CDR3 is CSIEDRQRTDTQYF. CDR3 DNA sequence: TGCAGTATTGAAGACCGGCAGCGCACAGATACGCAGTATTTT.

Remarks on this clonotype: A junction boundary mismatches the germline segment, possibly from a read error. The gene calls are TRBV12-3 or TRBV12-4 and TRBJ1-1; no clear D. CDR3 length: 13 amino acids. The CDR3 DNA reads as TGTGCCAGTAGTTTAATAGTGAACACTGAAGCTTTCTTT. It yields the protein CASSLIVNTEAFF.

The chain employs TRBV11-3 and TRBJ2-3; D uncertain. Germline V gene data show CDR1 as SGHNT and CDR2 as YENEEA. With 8 bases removed from V and 5 bases from J, the gap between germline ends came to 11 bases. The CDR3 has 12 residues. CDR3 DNA sequence: TGTGCCAGCCTAATGTGGGGAGATACGCAGTATTTT. The encoded protein is CASLMWGDTQYF. The complete variable domain, with remaining parts taken from reference TRBV11-3 and TRBJ2-3, reads EAGVVQSPRYKIIEKKQPVAFWCNPISGHNTLYWYLQNLGQGPELLIRYENEEAVDDSQLPKDRFSAERLKGVDSTLKIQPAELGDSAVYLCASLMWGDTQYFGPGTRLTVL.

For this clonotype: Given the absence of the conserved phenylalanine or tryptophan at the CDR3 end, a read error is likely. This chain links TRBV30 with TRBJ2-1; D uncertain. The CDR3 contains 14 residues. Germline-derived CDR1 and CDR2 are GTSNPN and SVGIG (reference sequence). CDR3 region: CACEPESSYIEQFS. The CDR3 DNA is TGTGCCTGTGAACCGGAGAGCTCCTACATTGAGCAGTTCTCC.

The J gene is TRBJ2-3, the V gene TRBV29-1; D call uncertain. CDR3 length: 15 amino acids. Germline-derived CDR1 and CDR2 are SQVTM and ANQGSEA. Trimming took off 0 bases at V and 5 bases at J, with 15 bases between the two ends. The CDR3 loop is CSVEDMGKAQDTQYF. The DNA of the CDR3 is TGCAGCGTTGAAGATATGGGAAAAGCCCAAGATACGCAGTATTTT.

Worth noting for this clonotype: A read error may account for a junction end that differs from germline. The chain links TRBV6-1 to TRBJ1-5, with D hard to call. The germline V gene has CDR1 MNHNS and CDR2 SASEGT. The length of the CDR3 is 15 residues. The CDR3 loop is CTSSTWKAKNQPQHF. The CDR3 bases are TGTACCAGCAGTACTTGGAAGGCCAAGAATCAGCCCCAGCATTTT.